The clone carrying this TCR beta chain was detected only a few times. Antigen unknown. This sample stems from a study of T cells after yellow fever vaccination. In the study overall: Fractions low in cell number were prepared with SMART-Seq v4 Ultra Low Input.

A 5'RACE template-switching step, the method used to make TCR cDNA, added a universal primer site and UMIs. TCRdb re-called the 5' RACE reads with MiXCR, one entry per CDR3 protein. Of just under 600,000 distinct CDR3 sequences listed, less than 15% were seen once; the top ten hold over 12%. Study findings and constraints: It was the secondary response that reached its peak faster, day 5 versus 15, but it was weaker.

Sequenced here: PBMCs, sampled on the day of the yellow fever booster vaccination. The clonotype comes from a man aged 30 to 39 who received the YFV17D yellow fever vaccine.

Written as DNA, the CDR3 is TGTGCCAGCAGCAAGCGGGCCCCCTCCTACAATGAGCAGTTCTTC. This encodes CASSKRAPSYNEQFF. V usage is TRBV9 and J usage is TRBJ2-1; a possible D gene is TRBD2 (6 bases). The CDR3 loop spans 15 amino acids. Looked up from germline, CDR1 is SGDLS and CDR2 is YYNGEE. V lost 4 bases, J lost 0 bases, and 11 bases lay in between.